This paragraph reports one T cell receptor beta chain. Its antigen remains unknown. The data were taken from a study of T cell responses to AZD1222 COVID-19 vaccine. Study in general: Doses given second, at about 4 or about 12 weeks, were pooled. Broader study findings: Variant regions that are unmutated are reportedly the target of nearly half of spike-specific TCRs.

Only in-frame clones appear in the TCRdb table, and some are missing; sequencing was by immunoSEQ multiplex PCR. The sample consists of about 140,000 clones, approximately 94% of them appearing once. CDR1 and CDR2 (germline): MNHNS, SASEGT. The CDR3 has 15 amino acids. Trimming removed 6 bases at V and 2 bases at J, with 17 bases between. The receptor comes from an adult in good health. This chain links TRBV6-1 with TRBJ2-7, with D tentatively TRBD2 (6 bases). The sequencing here drew on peripheral blood, taken on day 0 of AZD1222 vaccination. DNA for the CDR3: TGTGCCAGCAGCCTACGTGGGGACTTCGCCTACGAGCAGTACTTC. It translates to CASSLRGDFAYEQYF.